Below are 7 T cell receptor beta chains sequenced from a single sample in a study of a mutant IDH1 vaccine in newly diagnosed glioma. The time point denotes: week 11, during vaccination. In every dose of vaccine, 300 ug of mutant IDH1 20-mer peptide was given alongside topical imiquimod. The method was immunoSEQ multiplex PCR; TCRdb's version includes in-frame clones alone and lacks a portion of them. The data contain some 26,000 clones, roughly two thirds of them singletons. Their specific antigens are unknown. The sequences come from peripheral blood mononuclear cells (PBMCs), collected from a glioma patient whose treatment included an IDH1 peptide vaccine. These receptors were obtained from a man aged 18 to 30 with glioma. Some clones in this sample may be carry-over from other donors' samples.

Written as DNA, the CDR3 is TGTGCCAGAAGCCGATGGACAGACAGGGAGGATCAGCCCCAGCATTTT. Translation: CARSRWTDREDQPQHF. V is TRBV5-3 and J is TRBJ1-5; 7 nucleotides align to TRBD1. TRBV5-3 is an ORF, with its function uncertain. Trimming removed 4 bases from V and 5 bases from J; junction bases left unmatched: 12. The CDR3 covers 16 residues.

V gene TRBV28 combines with J gene TRBJ1-2; tentatively, D is TRBD1 (5 bases). Per the germline V gene, CDR1 is MDHEN and CDR2 is SYDVKM. The CDR3 has 12 residues. Trimming stripped 5 bases from V and 4 bases from J, with 8 bases between. The CDR3 protein is CASSRGGYGYTF. CDR3 DNA sequence: TGTGCCAGCAGTCGGGGGGGCTATGGCTACACCTTC.

This clone was detected only once. The chain recombines TRBV27 with TRBJ1-1; 7 bases agree with TRBD1. Germline CDR1 is MNHEY and CDR2 is SMNVEV (reference sequence). The V segment lost 6 bases and the J segment 11 bases; nucleotides outside the gene matches: 15. The CDR3 spans 14 residues. The DNA for the CDR3 is TGTGCCAGCAGCCTCACAGGGGCCCCTGGGTTTGCTTTCTTT. Its translation: CASSLTGAPGFAFF.

This chain joins TRBV7-6 and TRBJ1-2, with D possibly matching TRBD1 (6 bases). The CDR3 totals 14 residues. V lost 1 base and J 4 bases, leaving 10 bases between the germline ends. The germline CDR1 and CDR2 sequences are SGHVS and FNYEAQ. The CDR3 loop reads CASSLGDTRYGYTF. The CDR3 DNA is TGTGCCAGCAGCTTAGGGGACACCCGCTATGGCTACACCTTC.

The chain couples TRBV29-1 to TRBJ2-5; TRBD2 is a possible D gene (6 bases). The ends were cut back, 6 bases at V and 2 bases at J, with 16 bases in the middle. The CDR3 is made up of 14 amino acids. Germline V gene lookup returns CDR1 SQVTM and CDR2 ANQGSEA. CDR3 nucleotide sequence: TGCAGCGTGGAGACCGGGACTCAACAAGAGACCCAGTACTTC. Its protein is CSVETGTQQETQYF.

This clone was found once. The rearrangement joins TRBV4-2 to TRBJ2-2; 8 bases are a match to TRBD2. CDR1 LGHNA and CDR2 YNFKEQ come from the germline V gene. The CDR3 spans 16 residues. V lost 6 bases, J lost 1 base, and 7 bases stayed unmatched. The CDR3 DNA is TGTGCCAGCAGACTATTGACTAGCGTGAACACCGGGGAGCTGTTTTTT. Translating it yields CASRLLTSVNTGELFF.

The chain has TRBV5-1 and TRBJ1-3; D is undetermined. Deletions cut 4 bases from V and 0 bases from J, with 8 bases between. Germline lookup yields CDR1 SGHRS and CDR2 YFSETQ. This CDR3 has 14 residues. CDR3 DNA: TGCGCCAGCAGCGAGGGAGTCTCTGGAAACACCATATATTTT. It specifies CASSEGVSGNTIYF.